One and the same sample provided the 30 T cell receptor beta chains below, sequenced in a study of T cells after yellow fever vaccination. One entry per CDR3 protein, called by TCRdb with MiXCR from the 5' RACE reads. The profile shows fewer than 500,000 distinct CDR3 sequences, 18% of them singletons. The sequencing used PBMCs, collected before the yellow fever booster vaccination. These receptor sequences come from a man younger than 30 who received the YFV17D yellow fever vaccine.

The V and J genes are TRBV5-1 and TRBJ1-2, with 10 nucleotides matching TRBD1. V was clipped by 2 bases and J by 1 base; unmatched bases: 5. The CDR3 spans 16 residues. Germline CDR1 is SGHRS and CDR2 is YFSETQ. The CDR3 region is CASSFLGQGNNYGYTF. The DNA of the CDR3 is TGCGCCAGCAGCTTTTTGGGACAGGGGAATAACTATGGCTACACCTTC.

The chain links TRBV7-2 to TRBJ1-2, with a possible D match to TRBD1 (5 bases). In germline, CDR1 is SGHTA, CDR2 FQGNSA. The CDR3 covers 14 residues. V gave up 1 base and J gave up 7 bases, with 13 bases separating them. This CDR3 is CASSLVPGAGGYTF. The DNA of the CDR3 is TGTGCCAGCAGCTTAGTACCCGGGGCTGGTGGCTACACCTTC.

This clonotype was detected ten times or more. The chain has TRBV4-1 and TRBJ2-1; 9 bases fit TRBD2. The CDR3 consists of 12 residues. V was pared by 3 bases and J by 10 bases, with 1 base of the junction left unmatched. Germline loops: CDR1 MGHRA, CDR2 YSYEKL. As DNA, the CDR3 is TGCGCCAGCAGCCACACTAGCGGGGAGCAGTTCTTC. Amino acids: CASSHTSGEQFF.

CDR3 DNA: TGCAGTGCTGAGTTTAGCACAGATACGCAGTATTTT. Its protein is CSAEFSTDTQYF. The chain combines TRBV20-1 with TRBJ2-3, with no clear D. V was pared by 5 bases and J by 0 bases, with 6 bases between. Germline CDR1 is DFQATT and CDR2 is SNEGSKA (reference sequence). This CDR3 has 12 residues.

The chain joins TRBV2 to TRBJ2-7; D possibly corresponds to TRBD1 (5 bases). The CDR3 extends over 17 amino acids. Trimming left V 4 bases short and J 4 bases short, with 23 bases between. From germline, CDR1 is SNHLY and CDR2 FYNNEI. The CDR3 loop is CASSAGTWGQGAYEQYV. The DNA for the CDR3 is TGTGCCAGCAGTGCAGGCACTTGGGGTCAAGGGGCGTACGAGCAGTACGTC.

The chain employs TRBV18 and TRBJ2-5; D possibly corresponds to TRBD1 (5 bases). Trimming cost V 3 bases and J 5 bases, with 16 bases left between them. Germline CDR1 KGHSH, CDR2 LQKENI. The CDR3 contains 15 residues. The CDR3 nucleotides are TGTGCCAGCTCACCCTTAGACAGAAACGAGGAGACCCAGTACTTC. Its protein is CASSPLDRNEETQYF.

This clonotype has at least ten counts. The chain couples TRBV20-1 to TRBJ2-7, with a possible D match to TRBD1 (6 bases). The CDR3 consists of 15 residues. Trimming removed 1 base at V and 3 bases at J, with 16 bases between. Per the germline V gene, CDR1 is DFQATT and CDR2 is SNEGSKA (reference sequence). The CDR3 is CSARGGGRFDYEQYF. The DNA for the CDR3 is TGCAGTGCTAGAGGAGGGGGAAGGTTCGACTACGAGCAGTACTTC.

As regards this clonotype: Compared with germline, one end of the junction differs, possibly owing to a read error. The chain carries TRBV20-1 and TRBJ1-2; 8 bases map to TRBD1. The CDR3 is 11 residues long. Germline lookup yields CDR1 DFQATT and CDR2 SNEGSKA (reference sequence). CDR3 residues: CRPTGASGYTF. The CDR3 bases are TGTAGACCGACAGGGGCTAGTGGCTACACCTTC.

This chain uses TRBV7-2 with TRBJ2-7; 7 bases are a match to TRBD2. V was clipped by 6 bases and J by 0 bases; unmatched bases: 8. Germline-derived CDR1 and CDR2 are SGHTA and FQGNSA. CDR3 length: 15 residues. The CDR3 sequence is CASRALGGNSYEQYF. DNA for the CDR3: TGTGCCAGCAGGGCTCTGGGGGGGAACTCCTACGAGCAGTACTTC. Based on the CDR3 plus reference TRBV7-2 and TRBJ2-7, the full variable domain is GAGVSQSPSNKVTEKGKDVELRCDPISGHTALYWYRQSLGQGLEFLIYFQGNSAPDKSGLPSDRFSAERTGGSVSTLTIQRTQQEDSAVYLCASRALGGNSYEQYFGPGTRLTVT.

DNA of the CDR3: TGTGCCAGCAGTCCCCGGGACAGGGTCCCAGATACGCAGTATTTT. This sequence encodes CASSPRDRVPDTQYF. This chain joins TRBV12-3 or TRBV12-4 and TRBJ2-3; 9 bases match TRBD1. This CDR3 contains 15 residues. The V and J ends lost 5 bases and 4 bases, in that order; junction bases with no gene match: 7.

The chain has TRBV7-2 and TRBJ1-5; D gene uncertain. Trimming left V 5 bases short and J 7 bases short, with 12 bases between. From germline, CDR1 is SGHTA and CDR2 FQGNSA. The CDR3 spans 13 residues. CDR3 loop: CASSPAGKQPQHF. The CDR3 DNA is TGTGCCAGCAGCCCAGCTGGGAAACAGCCCCAGCATTTT.

The chain uses TRBV7-9 and TRBJ1-5; 10 nucleotides match TRBD1. CDR1 is SEHNR, CDR2 FQNEAQ, per germline (reference sequence). This CDR3 spans 17 amino acids. The trim removed 4 bases at V and 0 bases at J, leaving 6 bases unmatched. The CDR3 region has the DNA TGTGCCAGCAGCTCAAGTGACAGGGGGCATAGCAATCAGCCCCAGCATTTT. This encodes CASSSSDRGHSNQPQHF. Drawing the rest from reference TRBV7-9 and TRBJ1-5, the complete variable domain is DTGVSQNPRHKITKRGQNVTFRCDPISEHNRLYWYRQTLGQGPEFLTYFQNEAQLEKSRLLSDRFSAERPKGSFSTLEIQRTEQGDSAMYLCASSSSDRGHSNQPQHFGDGTRLSIL.

The sample holds a few counts of this clonotype. The V and J genes are TRBV10-3 and TRBJ1-4, with TRBD1 matching over 8 bases. V was pared by 8 bases and J by 7 bases, with 9 bases of the junction left unmatched. The germline V gene has CDR1 ENHRY and CDR2 SYGVKD. CDR3 size: 14 residues. This CDR3 is CAIGPGTGREKLFF. CDR3 in DNA: TGTGCCATCGGACCCGGGACAGGACGTGAAAAACTGTTTTTT.

This clonotype has more than one count but fewer than ten. The chain joins TRBV5-1 to TRBJ2-7; 9 positions match TRBD1. Germline CDR1 is SGHRS and CDR2 is YFSETQ. With V trimmed by 2 bases and J by 0 bases, 12 bases remained unmatched. The CDR3 covers 18 residues. CDR3 residues: CASSLRDRVPFLSYEQYF. In nucleotides, the CDR3 is TGCGCCAGCAGCTTAAGGGACAGGGTCCCCTTCCTCTCCTACGAGCAGTACTTC.

CDR3 region: CSAPLAGAVEEQFF. CDR3 coding DNA: TGCAGTGCTCCCCTAGCGGGGGCGGTGGAAGAGCAGTTCTTC. This chain uses TRBV20-1 with TRBJ2-1, with TRBD2 matching over 10 bases. V lost 5 bases, J lost 10 bases, and 11 bases stayed unmatched. CDR3 size: 14 residues. Germline V gene sequence: CDR1 DFQATT, CDR2 SNEGSKA (reference sequence).

This clonotype was seen more than once but under ten times. The chain joins TRBV29-1 to TRBJ2-7; D unresolved. Trimming took 6 bases from V and 5 from J, leaving 17 bases between them. The CDR3 extends over 13 amino acids. CDR1 and CDR2 (germline): SQVTM, ANQGSEA. CDR3 nucleotide sequence: TGCAGCGTCCAGAAGGTCGCCAGCCACGAGCAGTACTTC. This gives the protein CSVQKVASHEQYF.

This rearrangement joins TRBV27 to TRBJ2-7; 9 positions match TRBD1. V dropped 3 bases and J dropped 2; count of bases not matched to a gene: 2. The CDR3 length is 14 residues. Germline assignment: CDR1 MNHEY and CDR2 SMNVEV (reference sequence). CDR3 sequence reads: CASSFGTGPYEQYF. CDR3 bases: TGTGCCAGCAGTTTTGGGACAGGGCCCTACGAGCAGTACTTC.

This clonotype was seen only a few times. The rearrangement links TRBV3-1 to TRBJ1-1; D not certain. The CDR3 runs 15 residues. Per germline, CDR1 LGHDT and CDR2 YNNKEL (reference sequence). V lost 1 base to trimming and J lost 5 bases, with 14 bases between them. The CDR3 loop reads CASSQGRSWRTEAFF. In nucleotides, the CDR3 is TGTGCCAGCAGCCAAGGCCGAAGTTGGCGGACTGAAGCTTTCTTT.

This clonotype came up a few times. V and J are TRBV4-2 and TRBJ1-2; TRBD1 matches at 8 bases. Trimming took 1 base from V and 7 from J; bases not matched to a gene: 8. This CDR3 has 15 residues. Germline CDR1 and CDR2: LGHNA and YNFKEQ. The chain's CDR3 is CASSQGQGRGAGYTF. The DNA for the CDR3 is TGTGCCAGCAGCCAAGGACAGGGGCGAGGGGCTGGCTACACCTTC.

This clonotype was recorded a few times. V and J are TRBV12-3 or TRBV12-4 and TRBJ2-6, with TRBD2 matching 7 bases. The CDR3 contains 16 residues. The junction had 6 bases not matched to a gene; V was cut back by 7 bases and J by 0 bases. The CDR3 sequence: CASIPGLPSGANVLTF. CDR3 nucleotide sequence: TGTGCCAGCATCCCGGGACTACCCTCTGGGGCCAACGTCCTGACTTTC.

The chain couples TRBV7-9 to TRBJ2-3, with 7 bases fitting TRBD2. J was trimmed by 5 bases and V by 7 bases; bases with no gene match: 15. Germline V lookup: CDR1 SEHNR, CDR2 FQNEAQ (reference sequence). CDR3 length equals 16 residues. CDR3 protein: CASTEGVGLWGDTQYF. CDR3 DNA: TGTGCCAGCACTGAGGGAGTGGGACTATGGGGAGATACGCAGTATTTT.

This clonotype was detected only a few times. The CDR3 sequence is CASRRFQGTGYEQYF. For the CDR3, the DNA is TGTGCCAGCAGAAGATTCCAGGGGACGGGCTACGAGCAGTACTTC. The rearrangement joins TRBV27 to TRBJ2-7; a weak D match, TRBD1 (6 bases). CDR3 length equals 15 residues. Germline values: CDR1 MNHEY, CDR2 SMNVEV (reference sequence). V lost 6 bases to trimming and J lost 3 bases, with 18 bases between them.

The V gene is TRBV10-3, the J gene TRBJ2-5; 11 bases agree with TRBD2. V shed 10 bases, J shed 3 bases, and the junction held 7 bases outside the gene matches. The CDR3 spans 14 residues. Germline V CDR1 and CDR2: ENHRY, SYGVKD. The CDR3 region has the DNA TGTGCCACCTCCTCGACTAGCGGGGAAGAGACCCAGTACTTC. It encodes CATSSTSGEETQYF.

This clonotype occurred many times. This chain links TRBV6-1 with TRBJ1-5; no definite D call. Trimming pared 4 bases from V and 2 bases from J, leaving 12 bases between. This CDR3 comprises 15 residues. Germline loops: CDR1 MNHNS, CDR2 SASEGT. The CDR3 DNA reads TGTGCCAGCAGTGTTTCTGCCTCGGGCAATCAGCCCCAGCATTTT. Its translation is CASSVSASGNQPQHF.

This chain links TRBV6-6 with TRBJ2-1, with a tentative D call TRBD2 (6 bases). Trimming cost V 10 bases and J 8 bases, with 15 bases left between them. CDR1 MNHNY and CDR2 SVGAGI come from the germline V gene (reference sequence). CDR3 length equals 12 residues. CDR3 nucleotide sequence: TGTGCCACCTCCTGGGGGGAGTATGAGCAGTTCTTC. It is translated as CATSWGEYEQFF.

This clonotype was seen only once. The rearrangement uses TRBV5-1 and TRBJ1-2; TRBD1 might be the D (5 bases). V gave up 1 base and J gave up 6 bases, with 10 bases separating them. Germline V gene data show CDR1 as SGHRS and CDR2 as YFSETQ. The CDR3 extends over 13 amino acids. The CDR3 DNA follows: TGCGCCAGCAGCTTGACGGGGGTTAATGGCTACACCTTC. Its translation is CASSLTGVNGYTF.

The rearrangement uses TRBV2 and TRBJ1-6, with TRBD1 identical over 10 bases. The ends lost 7 bases at V and 6 bases at J; junction bases unmatched: 6. CDR1 is SNHLY, CDR2 FYNNEI, per germline. The CDR3 consists of 15 residues. Here the CDR3 DNA reads TGTGCCAGCAACAAACGGGACAGGGGTAATTCACCCCTCCACTTT. It yields the protein CASNKRDRGNSPLHF.

The CDR3 reads CASKTGSTDTQYF. CDR3 coding DNA: TGTGCCAGCAAGACAGGGAGCACAGATACGCAGTATTTT. This rearrangement joins TRBV6-5 to TRBJ2-3, with 7 bases identical to TRBD1. The V segment lost 7 bases and the J segment 0 bases; nucleotides outside the gene matches: 1. CDR1 and CDR2 (germline): MNHEY, SVGAGI. The CDR3 runs 13 residues.

V is TRBV4-3 and J is TRBJ2-3; D may be TRBD1 or TRBD2 (6 bases each). Per germline, CDR1 LGHNA and CDR2 YSLEER. V lost 0 bases and J lost 1, with 8 bases in between. The CDR3 contains 15 residues. The CDR3 sequence is CASSQEGGRTDTQYF. In nucleotides, the CDR3 is TGCGCCAGCAGCCAAGAGGGGGGCCGCACAGATACGCAGTATTTT.

This clonotype was observed many times. The chain carries TRBV7-2 and TRBJ2-1; tentatively, D is TRBD2 (6 bases). Looked up from germline, CDR1 is SGHTA and CDR2 is FQGNSA. Between the trimmed V and J ends, which lost 3 bases and 12 bases, there was a span of 9 bases. The CDR3 length is 11 residues. The CDR3 protein is CASSLGGPQFF. The CDR3 nucleotides read TGTGCCAGCAGCTTGGGGGGTCCGCAGTTCTTC. The whole variable domain, remainder taken from reference TRBV7-2 and TRBJ2-1, is GAGVSQSPSNKVTEKGKDVELRCDPISGHTALYWYRQSLGQGLEFLIYFQGNSAPDKSGLPSDRFSAERTGGSVSTLTIQRTQQEDSAVYLCASSLGGPQFFGPGTRLTVL.